The 27 T cell receptor beta chains presented below share a single source sample, sequenced in a study of blood T cells in healthy people across ages. PCR was performed a second time for about 6 to 12 cycles using a sample-barcoded 5' primer and a J-beta primer mix. TCRdb analysed the 5' RACE reads with MiXCR anew, one entry per CDR3 protein. The repertoire holds 450,000 to 700,000 distinct CDR3 sequences, with roughly 29% as singletons. Sequenced sample: blood. These receptors originate from a woman in her 70s in good health.

Only a few counts were recorded for this clonotype. The rearrangement uses TRBV20-1 and TRBJ2-1; TRBD1 agrees at 9 bases. The DNA end is a closer match to TRBJ2-5, so the J assignment may be wrong. This CDR3 is built from 15 residues. Germline lookup yields CDR1 DFQATT and CDR2 SNEGSKA (reference sequence). The CDR3 nucleotides read TGCAGTGCTTACGCCGGGACAGGGAACGGTGAGACCCAGTACTTC. Its protein product is CSAYAGTGNGETQYF.

This clonotype occurred a few times. The V gene is TRBV4-3, the J gene TRBJ1-4; the D is unclear. The CDR3 totals 15 residues. Trimming stripped 1 base from V and 8 bases from J, with 14 bases between. Germline V lookup: CDR1 LGHNA, CDR2 YSLEER. The CDR3 sequence is CASSQGSMVGEKLFF. CDR3 in DNA: TGCGCCAGCAGCCAAGGATCAATGGTCGGGGAAAAACTGTTTTTT.

In its sample, this clonotype was seen a few times. This rearrangement joins TRBV10-3 to TRBJ1-4; perhaps TRBD1 as D (6 bases). CDR1 ENHRY and CDR2 SYGVKD come from the germline V gene. V lost 4 bases to trimming and J lost 1 base, with 13 bases between them. CDR3 size: 16 residues. DNA of the CDR3: TGTGCCATCAGTGCGGGGGGCCGGCTAACTAATGAAAAACTGTTTTTT. Translating gives CAISAGGRLTNEKLFF.

This clonotype was observed a handful of times. The genes are TRBV5-1 and TRBJ2-5; D remains unclear. The end of the DNA fits TRBJ2-1 better, so the J call may be wrong. Germline V gene lookup returns CDR1 SGHRS and CDR2 YFSETQ. CDR3 length equals 15 residues. The CDR3 region is CASSLDANVYNEQFF. The CDR3 coding sequence is TGCGCCAGCAGCTTGGATGCCAACGTTTACAATGAGCAGTTCTTC.

V and J are TRBV7-2 and TRBJ1-5; 10 bases fit TRBD1. The CDR3 has 15 amino acids. With V trimmed by 2 bases and J by 7 bases, 5 bases remained unmatched. Germline V gene lookup returns CDR1 SGHTA and CDR2 FQGNSA. This CDR3 is CASSLQTGGLQPQHF. The CDR3 DNA reads TGTGCCAGCAGCTTACAGACAGGGGGCCTGCAGCCCCAGCATTTT.

This clonotype was counted between two and nine times. This sequence joins TRBV20-1 and TRBJ2-3; 8 bases line up with TRBD2. The CDR3 contains 12 residues. Germline values: CDR1 DFQATT, CDR2 SNEGSKA (reference sequence). The ends lost 7 bases at V and 6 bases at J; junction bases unmatched: 6. CDR3 DNA sequence: TGCAGTGGTATAGCGGGGCCTGATACGCAGTATTTT. Translated, it gives CSGIAGPDTQYF.

The V gene is TRBV5-1, the J gene TRBJ2-3; no clear D gene. The germline gives CDR1 SGHRS, CDR2 YFSETQ. V lost 3 bases, J lost 6 bases, and 11 bases lay in between. This CDR3 is built from 13 residues. CDR3 sequence: CASSSDPNDTQYF. CDR3 DNA sequence: TGCGCCAGCAGCTCGGACCCCAACGATACGCAGTATTTT.

This clonotype was counted a few times. The chain's CDR3 is CASSYGLGQETQYF. CDR3 DNA sequence: TGTGCCAGCAGTTACGGATTGGGGCAAGAGACCCAGTACTTC. The chain recombines TRBV6-2 or TRBV6-3 with TRBJ2-5; D not resolved. Trimming shortened V by 2 bases and J by 2 bases, and 9 bases separated the two germline ends. CDR1 and CDR2 from the germline V gene are MNHEY and SVGEGT. There are 14 residues in the CDR3.

A note on this clonotype: One junction end does not reproduce the germline sequence, and a read error may be involved. This sequence joins TRBV12-3 or TRBV12-4 and TRBJ1-4; no firm D call. This CDR3 has 12 residues. DNA for the CDR3: TGTGCCAGCCGTTTTAGTAATGAAAAACTGTTTTTT. Encoded protein: CASRFSNEKLFF.

The chain carries TRBV18 and TRBJ1-2; 8 nucleotides line up with TRBD1. The ends lost 2 bases at V and 8 bases at J; junction bases unmatched: 7. The CDR3 runs 14 residues. The germline V gene has CDR1 KGHSH and CDR2 LQKENI. The CDR3 spells CASSPGQGAVGYTF. The DNA of the CDR3 is TGTGCCAGCTCACCAGGACAGGGAGCAGTCGGCTACACCTTC. The variable domain in full, completed from reference TRBV18 and TRBJ1-2, reads NAGVMQNPRHLVRRRGQEARLRCSPMKGHSHVYWYRQLPEEGLKFMVYLQKENIIDESGMPKERFSAEFPKEGPSILRIQQVVRGDSAAYFCASSPGQGAVGYTFGSGTRLTVV.

This clonotype was recorded many times. V gene TRBV12-3 or TRBV12-4 combines with J gene TRBJ1-1; D gene uncertain. CDR3 length equals 13 residues. Deletions cut 3 bases from V and 1 base from J, with 6 bases between. The CDR3 is CASSLQPNTEAFF. In nucleotides, the CDR3 is TGTGCCAGCAGTTTGCAGCCGAACACTGAAGCTTTCTTT.

This clonotype was counted only a few times. The junction and the germline gene differ at one end; a read error may be behind it. The chain has TRBV20-1 and TRBJ2-1; D assignment may be TRBD1 or TRBD2 (5 bases each). Germline assignment: CDR1 DFQATT and CDR2 SNEGSKA (reference sequence). The length of the CDR3 is 12 residues. The DNA for the CDR3 is TGCAGTGCTAGTGGCTTCATGGGACCGCAATACTTC. Translation gives CSASGFMGPQYF.

This clonotype has only a few counts. The chain carries TRBV24-1 and TRBJ2-1, with D possibly called TRBD1 or TRBD2 (7 bases each). The last part of the DNA fits TRBJ2-5 better; the J call may be wrong. The CDR3 consists of 15 residues. Germline V lookup: CDR1 KGHDR, CDR2 SFDVKD. CDR3 DNA sequence: TGTGCCACCAGTGATCCGCAGGGGGGGAAAGAGACCCAGTACTTC. Translating gives CATSDPQGGKETQYF.

This clonotype has only a few counts. CDR3 loop: CASSRETANTEAFF. Here the CDR3 DNA reads TGTGCCAGCAGCCGCGAGACAGCGAACACTGAAGCTTTCTTT. The gene calls are TRBV3-1 and TRBJ1-1; possible D gene TRBD1, 5 bases. CDR3 size: 14 residues. Germline V lookup: CDR1 LGHDT, CDR2 YNNKEL (reference sequence). The V end was cut by 4 bases, the J end by 1 base, with 10 bases between.

This clonotype came up a few times. The chain carries TRBV29-1 and TRBJ2-1; TRBD1 aligns across 10 bases. Germline CDR1 reads SQVTM; CDR2 reads ANQGSEA. Trimming at V came to 5 bases and at J to 2 bases, leaving 6 bases not matched to a gene. The CDR3 is 15 residues long. The CDR3 DNA sequence: TGCAGCGTTACTCCCGGGACAGGGGCCTACAATGAGCAGTTCTTC. It yields the protein CSVTPGTGAYNEQFF.

Ten or more counts support this clonotype. The J gene is TRBJ2-5, the V gene TRBV20-1, with D perhaps assigned TRBD1 or TRBD2 (5 bases each). The V gene lost 0 bases and the J gene lost 9 bases, with 14 bases spanning the gap. The length of the CDR3 is 13 residues. Germline V gene data show CDR1 as DFQATT and CDR2 as SNEGSKA (reference sequence). CDR3 DNA sequence: TGCAGTGCTAGAGAGGGACCCCTAAAGGCCCAGTACTTC. This encodes CSAREGPLKAQYF.

This clonotype was seen only a few times. One end of the junction fails to match germline, which may point to a read error. V is TRBV24-1 and J is TRBJ2-7; the match to TRBD1 covers 9 bases. Germline CDR1 KGHDR, CDR2 SFDVKD. The CDR3 is 15 residues long. The CDR3, as DNA: TGTGCCACCAGAGATTCGGGACAGGGAACCTACGAGCAGTACTTC. As protein: CATRDSGQGTYEQYF.

This clonotype appeared a few times. The chain joins TRBV7-2 to TRBJ2-5; 7 bases are shared with TRBD1. The CDR3 contains 13 residues. Germline V gene sequence: CDR1 SGHTA, CDR2 FQGNSA. V lost 5 bases to trimming and J lost 2 bases; unmatched junction nucleotides: 2. The CDR3 DNA is TGTGCCAGCAGCGGACAGGTTCAAGAGACCCAGTACTTC. Protein: CASSGQVQETQYF.

This chain connects TRBV7-9 to TRBJ1-4, with 7 nucleotides matching TRBD1. Germline CDR1 and CDR2: SEHNR and FQNEAQ (reference sequence). The CDR3 is 15 amino acids. With 1 base clipped from V and 8 bases from J, the junction kept 7 bases outside the gene matches. DNA for the CDR3: TGTGCCAGCAGCTTAGTGCCGACAGGGAACGAAAAACTGTTTTTT. This sequence encodes CASSLVPTGNEKLFF. The whole variable domain, filled in from reference TRBV7-9 and TRBJ1-4, reads DTGVSQNPRHKITKRGQNVTFRCDPISEHNRLYWYRQTLGQGPEFLTYFQNEAQLEKSRLLSDRFSAERPKGSFSTLEIQRTEQGDSAMYLCASSLVPTGNEKLFFGSGTQLSVL.

V is TRBV7-2 and J is TRBJ2-5; perhaps TRBD2 as D (6 bases). Trimming removed 5 bases at V and 5 bases at J, with 18 bases between. The germline V gene encodes CDR1 SGHTA and CDR2 FQGNSA. The CDR3 extends over 15 amino acids. The CDR3 DNA sequence: TGTGCCAGCAGCAGGGCCCCTAGCGTCGGGGAGACCCAGTACTTC. This codes for CASSRAPSVGETQYF.

This clonotype was detected many times. The chain links TRBV11-1 to TRBJ2-1, with 8 bases identical to TRBD2. CDR3 length: 12 residues. The V segment lost 5 bases and the J segment 8 bases; nucleotides outside the gene matches: 2. Germline V gene sequence: CDR1 SGHAT, CDR2 FQDESV (reference sequence). The CDR3 region is CASSGLADEQFF. CDR3 DNA sequence: TGTGCCAGCAGCGGACTAGCCGATGAGCAGTTCTTC.

This clonotype turned up a few times. J is TRBJ2-1 and V is TRBV7-2; a weak D match, TRBD1 (6 bases). The J call is doubtful: the DNA matches TRBJ2-5 better. The CDR3 sequence is 15 residues long. Germline CDR1 is SGHTA and CDR2 is FQGNSA. Here the CDR3 reads CASSLALTGSGTQYF. The CDR3, as DNA: TGTGCCAGCAGCTTAGCGCTTACAGGGTCTGGGACCCAGTACTTC.

The J gene is TRBJ2-5, the V gene TRBV6-1; the match to TRBD1 covers 7 bases. The V gene end was trimmed by 5 bases and the J gene end by 5 bases; junction bases not matched to a gene: 11. This CDR3 spans 15 amino acids. The germline gives CDR1 MNHNS, CDR2 SASEGT. CDR3 residues: CASSRDRVRGETQYF. The CDR3 nucleotides read TGTGCCAGCAGTAGAGACAGGGTCCGTGGGGAGACCCAGTACTTC.

This clonotype turned up a few times. The chain couples TRBV7-9 to TRBJ2-5; tentatively, D is TRBD2 (5 bases). The better agreement between TRBJ2-1 and the DNA end casts doubt on the J call. This CDR3 is built from 13 residues. Germline CDR1 SEHNR, CDR2 FQNEAQ (reference sequence). In DNA, the CDR3 is TGTGCCAGCAGCTTAGTGGCGGGCAATGAGCAGTTCTTC. Translating gives CASSLVAGNEQFF.

This sequence joins TRBV7-3 and TRBJ2-3; 9 bases match TRBD1. The CDR3 covers 15 residues. CDR1 and CDR2 (germline): SGHTA, FQGTGA. Trimming cost V 4 bases and J 2 bases; bases outside gene matches: 4. CDR3 DNA sequence: TGTGCCAGCAGCTATGGGGACAGGGACACAGATACGCAGTATTTT. Translating it yields CASSYGDRDTDTQYF.

CDR3 DNA sequence: TGTGCCAGCAGGGAAGAAAGAGACATGTATGCAGGGGAAAACACTGAAGCTTTCTTT. Protein product: CASREERDMYAGENTEAFF. The rearrangement uses TRBV7-2 and TRBJ1-1, with D possibly matching TRBD1 (6 bases). CDR3 length: 19 residues. The V gene's germline CDR1 is SGHTA and CDR2 FQGNSA. V lost 6 bases and J lost 2, with 28 bases in between.

This clonotype has a handful of counts. One end of the junction fails to match germline, which may point to a read error. The CDR3 bases are TGTGCCATCAGTGAAATCGGCACTGAAGCTTCCTTT. Protein sequence: CAISEIGTEASF. J is TRBJ1-1 and V is TRBV10-3; D call uncertain. The germline V gene encodes CDR1 ENHRY and CDR2 SYGVKD. This CDR3 region has 12 residues.